Listed here are 28 T cell receptor beta chains from one sample, sequenced in a study of tumor and adjacent non-tumor tissue in lung cancer. TCRbeta libraries were built with three rounds of nested PCR, modified from ARM-PCR. Via MiXCR, TCRdb re-called the multiplex PCR reads, giving one row per CDR3 protein. The sample holds 100,000 to 150,000 distinct CDR3 sequences; 66% are singletons and the top ten take roughly 13%. The template was RNA from unsorted bulk tissue. What was sequenced was lung tumor tissue. The source of these receptors is a man younger than 45 with non-small cell lung cancer.

Of note for this clonotype: A much larger clone sits a single nucleotide away, making a read error possible. The V and J genes are TRBV20-1 and TRBJ1-5, with D perhaps TRBD1 (5 bases). The V and J ends lost 3 bases and 7 bases respectively, with 22 bases between them. There are 16 residues in the CDR3. CDR1 is DFQATT and CDR2 is SNEGSKA in the germline V gene (reference sequence). Here the CDR3 DNA reads TGCAGTGCTAGTCCAGGGAGACTTTTGACGGGCCAGCCCCAGCATTTT. Translating gives CSASPGRLLTGQPQHF.

As to this clonotype: The germline gene is not matched at one end of the junction; a read error may be the cause. The chain carries TRBV6-2 or TRBV6-3 and TRBJ2-7; 9 bases fit TRBD2. Germline CDR1 MNHEY, CDR2 SVGEGT. The CDR3 loop spans 13 amino acids. Written as DNA, the CDR3 is TGTGCCATCAGACTAGCGGACTACTACGAGCAATACTTC. This codes for CAIRLADYYEQYF.

About this clonotype: A much larger clone differs from this one at a single base, so this may be a read error. This sequence joins TRBV6-6 and TRBJ2-7; D unresolved. V gave up 8 bases and J gave up 3 bases, with 14 bases separating them. In germline, CDR1 is MNHNY, CDR2 SVGAGI (reference sequence). The CDR3 sequence is 13 residues long. For the CDR3, the DNA is TGTGCCAGCTCTCGCAACAACTACTACGAGCAGTACTTC. Its protein is CASSRNNYYEQYF.

For this clonotype: Because the CDR3 is missing its conserved closing phenylalanine or tryptophan, this is likely a read error. The rearrangement links TRBV20-1 to TRBJ2-2; 7 bases are shared with TRBD1. This CDR3 is 12 amino acids long. Germline V gives CDR1 DFQATT, CDR2 SNEGSKA (reference sequence). In DNA form, the CDR3 reads TGCAGTGGGACAGGCATTACCGGGGAACTGTTTCTT. Encoded protein: CSGTGITGELFL.

As for this clonotype: A much larger clonotype is one base distant, so this may be a read error. The rearrangement links TRBV4-1 to TRBJ2-7; no reliable D call. Germline loops: CDR1 MGHRA, CDR2 YSYEKL. The CDR3 runs 13 residues. As DNA, the CDR3 is TGCGCCGGCAGCAAACCGGCGACCTACGAGCAGTACTTC. This codes for CAGSKPATYEQYF.

This clonotype was detected only a few times. The genes are TRBV5-1 and TRBJ2-7; D is undetermined. CDR3 length: 14 amino acids. The germline V and J ends were trimmed by 2 bases and 4 bases, with 13 bases remaining between them. Per germline, CDR1 SGHRS and CDR2 YFSETQ. The CDR3 protein is CASSLATEYYEQYF. CDR3 sequence (DNA): TGCGCCAGCAGCTTAGCTACGGAATATTACGAGCAGTACTTC.

On this clonotype: An end of the junction does not agree with germline; a read error may underlie this. The chain joins TRBV11-2 to TRBJ2-7, with D uncertain. The V gene's germline CDR1 is SGHAT and CDR2 FQNNGV. The CDR3 is 15 amino acids. The CDR3 DNA sequence: TGTGCCAGCAGCTTAGAGTCAGATGCCTCCTACGAGCAATACTTC. Amino acid sequence: CASSLESDASYEQYF.

On this clonotype: This may be a read error: a much more frequent sequence differs by one nucleotide. The rearrangement links TRBV7-3 to TRBJ2-3; 7 bases fit TRBD2. The CDR3 spans 15 residues. The germline gives CDR1 SGHTA, CDR2 FQGTGA. The trim removed 5 bases at V and 3 bases at J, leaving 8 bases unmatched. Here the CDR3 DNA reads TGTGCCAGCAGCCGACTAGTGGGGGGGACAGATACGCAGTATTTT. It codes for CASSRLVGGTDTQYF.

In the case of this clonotype: Just one base apart from a much larger clone, this may be a read error. This chain connects TRBV29-1 to TRBJ1-5; D is ambiguous. There are 14 residues in the CDR3. Germline lookup yields CDR1 SQVTM and CDR2 ANQGSEA. This CDR3 reads CNVVGDNAQGPQHF. The CDR3 DNA sequence: TGCAACGTTGTAGGTGACAACGCCCAAGGGCCCCAGCATTTT. The complete variable domain, with remaining parts taken from reference TRBV29-1 and TRBJ1-5, reads SAVISQKPSRDICQRGTSLTIQCQVDSQVTMMFWYRQQPGQSLTLIATANQGSEATYESGFVIDKFPISRPNLTFSTLTVSNMSPEDSSIYLCNVVGDNAQGPQHFGDGTRLSIL.

As to this clonotype: One end of the junction is discordant with germline, which a read error may explain. The CDR3 bases are TGTGCCAGCAGTTTAGGCCTAGCGCCAAGCGCAGATACGCAGTATTTT. This sequence encodes CASSLGLAPSADTQYF. The genes are TRBV11-3 and TRBJ2-3, with D perhaps matching TRBD2 (6 bases). Germline V gives CDR1 SGHNT, CDR2 YENEEA. This CDR3 has 16 amino acids.

In its sample, this clonotype was seen once. This is likely a read error, given that the CDR3 carries no conserved phenylalanine or tryptophan at its end. The chain uses TRBV20-1 and TRBJ1-4; D ambiguous. This CDR3 is 11 amino acids long. Germline V CDR1 and CDR2: DFQATT, SNEGSKA (reference sequence). V was pared by 1 base and J by 7 bases, with 4 bases between. The CDR3 region has the DNA TGCAGTGCTAGAGTCAGTGAAAAACTGTTTCTT. It encodes CSARVSEKLFL.

Of note for this clonotype: A much more abundant neighbour one base away suggests this may be a read error. As the CDR3 is not closed by the conserved phenylalanine or tryptophan, this likely results from a read error. This rearrangement joins TRBV29-1 to TRBJ2-7; 9 positions match TRBD2. This CDR3 is 14 amino acids long. The trim removed 5 bases at V and 3 bases at J, leaving 8 bases unmatched. Germline assignment: CDR1 SQVTM and CDR2 ANQGSEA. CDR3 amino acids: CSVFLSGGSYEQYS. For the CDR3, the DNA is TGCAGCGTTTTTCTTAGCGGGGGAAGCTACGAGCAGTACTCC.

Regarding this clonotype: One base away lies a much larger clone, so this may be a sequencing read error. The V call is TRBV6-1, the J call TRBJ1-1; D call uncertain. Germline V gene data show CDR1 as MNHNS and CDR2 as SASEGT. There are 13 residues in the CDR3. CDR3 residues: CASSEVFHIEAIF. The CDR3 DNA reads as TGTGCCAGCAGTGAAGTGTTCCATATTGAAGCTATCTTT.

About this clonotype itself: With a much larger clone just one base away, this may be a read error. This chain joins TRBV12-3 or TRBV12-4 and TRBJ1-1, with unresolved D. V was shortened by 3 bases and J by 1 base, with 9 bases between the two germline ends. This CDR3 has 14 residues. For the CDR3, the DNA is TGTGCCAGCAGTTTGCAGAAAGCGAACACTGAAGCTTTCTTT. It translates to CASSLQKANTEAFF.

Regarding this clonotype: The final CDR3 position lacks the conserved phenylalanine or tryptophan, pointing to a likely read error. V is TRBV5-6 and J is TRBJ1-4; 9 bases line up with TRBD1. Germline loops: CDR1 SGHDT, CDR2 YYEEEE. With 1 base clipped from V and 8 bases from J, the junction kept 6 bases outside the gene matches. The CDR3 runs 15 residues. The CDR3 DNA is TGTGCCAGCAGCTTGAGTACAGGGGGCGGAGAAAAACTGTTTCTT. Its protein is CASSLSTGGGEKLFL.

Concerning this clonotype: One junction end disagrees with the germline gene, perhaps due to a read error. The chain employs TRBV11-2 and TRBJ1-2; D is unclear. The CDR3 is 14 residues long. The germline V gene encodes CDR1 SGHAT and CDR2 FQNNGV. Here the CDR3 DNA reads TGTACCAGCAGCGCGGCACAGACGAACTATGGCTACACCTTC. It translates to CTSSAAQTNYGYTF.

The genes are TRBV12-3 or TRBV12-4 and TRBJ2-7; 13 bases are a match to TRBD2. The V gene end was trimmed by 1 base and the J gene end by 7 bases; junction bases not matched to a gene: 13. CDR3 length: 18 amino acids. The CDR3: CASSLVLAGGRTSWEQYF. The CDR3 bases are TGTGCCAGCAGTTTAGTACTAGCGGGAGGGAGGACCTCTTGGGAGCAGTACTTC.

As regards this clonotype: An end of the junction differs from the germline gene, which may be a read error. The genes are TRBV6-5 and TRBJ2-3; 8 bases align to TRBD2. The CDR3 runs 14 residues. The germline gives CDR1 MNHEY, CDR2 SVGAGI. In DNA form, the CDR3 reads TGTACCAGCAGTATTAGGACTAGCACAGATACCCAGTATTTT. Amino acids: CTSSIRTSTDTQYF.

V gene TRBV11-2 combines with J gene TRBJ2-5; D perhaps matches TRBD1 (5 bases). The CDR3 is made up of 12 amino acids. V was shortened by 7 bases and J by 5 bases, with 11 bases between the two germline ends. The germline CDR1 and CDR2 sequences are SGHAT and FQNNGV. The CDR3 DNA reads TGTGCCAGCACCTGGACAAGGGAGACCCAGTACTTC. It is translated as CASTWTRETQYF. Full variable domain (rest looked up from reference TRBV11-2 and TRBJ2-5): EAGVAQSPRYKIIEKRQSVAFWCNPISGHATLYWYQQILGQGPKLLIQFQNNGVVDDSQLPKDRFSAERLKGVDSTLKIQPAKLEDSAVYLCASTWTRETQYFGPGTRLLVL.

The V and J genes are TRBV11-2 and TRBJ2-7; a weak D match, TRBD2 (5 bases). Germline assignment: CDR1 SGHAT and CDR2 FQNNGV. The length of the CDR3 is 12 residues. V lost 1 base and J lost 9, with 10 bases in between. The CDR3 region has the DNA TGTGCCAGCAGCTTAGCATCGGGATGGCAGTACTTC. Translating it yields CASSLASGWQYF.

Concerning this clonotype itself: At one end the junction does not follow the germline gene, possibly because of a read error. In nucleotides, the CDR3 is TGTAGTGCTAGACAACCGGGGGATTACAATGAGCAATTCTTC. It translates to CSARQPGDYNEQFF. The V gene is TRBV20-1, the J gene TRBJ2-1; TRBD2 might be the D (6 bases). Germline CDR1 DFQATT, CDR2 SNEGSKA (reference sequence). CDR3 length: 14 amino acids.

This clonotype was detected many times. This sequence joins TRBV20-1 and TRBJ1-5, with TRBD1 as a possible D gene (5 bases). The V gene's germline CDR1 is DFQATT and CDR2 SNEGSKA (reference sequence). V was trimmed by 3 bases and J by 4 bases, leaving 22 bases between them. This CDR3 spans 17 amino acids. CDR3 amino acids: CSARGGDPRGLNQPQHF. The CDR3 nucleotides are TGCAGTGCTAGGGGGGGGGACCCTCGGGGCTTAAATCAGCCCCAGCATTTT.

This rearrangement joins TRBV28 to TRBJ1-5; D remains ambiguous. The V and J ends lost 6 bases and 7 bases respectively, with 19 bases between them. Germline CDR1 MDHEN, CDR2 SYDVKM. The CDR3 contains 15 residues. The CDR3 is CASRATGISTQPQHF. DNA for the CDR3: TGTGCCAGCAGGGCGACCGGGATCTCAACCCAGCCCCAGCATTTT.

The CDR3 region has the DNA TGTGCCAGCAGCCCGACTAGCGGGGGGGCCTACAATGAGCAGTTCTTC. Its translation is CASSPTSGGAYNEQFF. The chain has TRBV7-9 and TRBJ2-1; TRBD2 matches 14 bases. The CDR3 has 16 residues. Germline lookup yields CDR1 SEHNR and CDR2 FQNEAQ (reference sequence). V lost 5 bases, J lost 2 bases, and 2 bases stayed unmatched.

This chain joins TRBV10-3 and TRBJ2-3, with D uncertain. In germline, CDR1 is ENHRY, CDR2 SYGVKD. The V end was cut by 2 bases, the J end by 4 bases, with 13 bases between. CDR3 length: 15 amino acids. The CDR3 DNA follows: TGTGCCATCAGTGAGGGAAGGGTCGGAGCAGATACGCAGTATTTT. Translating gives CAISEGRVGADTQYF.

This clonotype has more than one count but fewer than ten. This CDR3 fails to terminate in the conserved phenylalanine or tryptophan, so it likely reflects a read error. The chain carries TRBV12-5 and TRBJ2-3; maybe TRBD1 (6 bases). Germline CDR1 and CDR2: LGHNT and FRNRAP. The CDR3 runs to 17 residues. V was pared by 2 bases and J by 2 bases, with 17 bases between. The CDR3: CASGLTTGKAATDTQYS. DNA of the CDR3: TGTGCTAGTGGTTTGACTACAGGGAAAGCGGCCACAGATACGCAGTATTCT.

As for this clonotype: Here the CDR3 omits its conserved ending phenylalanine or tryptophan, so a read error is the likely source. Because the CDR3's place on the DNA is in doubt, the DNA is left out and the CDR3 is given as listed by TCRdb. The chain employs TRBV11-2 and TRBJ2-2. Termini included, the CDR3 measures 14 amino acids. The V gene's germline CDR1 is SGHAT and CDR2 FQNNGV. The CDR3 protein is CTSGLGPNTGELFL.

Note on this clonotype: The final CDR3 position lacks the conserved phenylalanine or tryptophan, pointing to a likely read error. V is TRBV6-2 or TRBV6-3 and J is TRBJ1-5, with 9 bases identical to TRBD1. Germline-derived CDR1 and CDR2 are MNHEY and SVGEGT. The CDR3 is 13 residues long. CDR3 region: CASRTGGYQSQHL. In DNA, the CDR3 is TGTGCCAGCAGAACAGGGGGCTATCAGTCCCAGCATTTG.